This T cell receptor (beta chain) comes out of a study of immune cell composition in non-small cell lung cancer. The overall study: Tumours were mainly lung adenocarcinoma or squamous cell carcinoma.

The CDR3 is made up of 14 amino acids. CDR1 and CDR2 from the germline V gene are MNHNS and SASEGT. Only in-frame clones appear in the TCRdb table, and some are missing; sequencing was by immunoSEQ multiplex PCR. This sample yields roughly 3,100 clones, of which approximately 74% are seen a single time; about 14% belongs to the top ten. This clone is medium-sized (0.01 to 0.1%) by share. Normal lung was sampled as far from the tumour as possible, at least 3 cm. Genomic DNA came from frozen unsorted single-cell suspensions. The data also belong to a second study, concerning CD4 T cells in lung cancer. Turning to that study: Several resected stage I-III patients provided tumor and non-adjacent lung tissue.

This rearrangement joins TRBV6-1 to TRBJ2-2; TRBD2 might be the D (6 bases). The material sequenced was non-adjacent lung tissue. This TCR derives from a human donor with non-small cell lung cancer. CDR3 nucleotide sequence: TGTACCCTAGGGGAGGTAACGAACACCGGGGAGCTGTTTTTT. It is translated as CTLGEVTNTGELFF.